The 12 T cell receptor beta chains below were found in one sample sequenced in a study of blood T cells in healthy people across ages. A J-beta primer mix and a sample-barcoded 5' primer were used in a second PCR of roughly 7 to 12 cycles. TCRdb processed the 5' RACE reads anew with MiXCR; each CDR3 protein has one entry. Among about 1.1 million distinct CDR3 sequences, 35% to 40% were seen once, and the ten largest hold around 12%. The sequencing input was blood. All receptors come from a man younger than 30 in good health.

Many counts were recorded for this clonotype. The chain links TRBV5-1 to TRBJ2-3; D uncertain. V shed 0 bases and J shed 4 bases, with 9 bases lying between them. The CDR3 totals 14 residues. Germline CDR1 and CDR2: SGHRS and YFSETQ. The CDR3 loop reads CASSLGVGADTQYF. The CDR3 nucleotides read TGCGCCAGCAGCTTGGGGGTCGGCGCAGATACGCAGTATTTT.

This clonotype turned up a few times. The DNA is omitted, as the CDR3 cannot be located on it reliably, and the CDR3 follows TCRdb's listing. This chain joins TRBV12-1 and TRBJ2-3; the table's TRBD1 call for D was not verified on the DNA. TRBV12-1 is designated a pseudogene. The CDR3 length equals 15 residues, ends included. Here the CDR3 reads CATPVWGRGTDTQYF.

This rearrangement joins TRBV2 to TRBJ2-7, with D hard to call. The CDR3 spans 12 residues. V dropped 2 bases and J dropped 6 bases, with 8 bases sitting between them. The germline V gene encodes CDR1 SNHLY and CDR2 FYNNEI. CDR3 bases: TGTGCCAGCAGTGAACAGTGGAGCGAGCAGTACTTC. Its translation: CASSEQWSEQYF.

Comments on this clonotype: A junction boundary mismatches the germline segment, possibly from a read error. The CDR3 reads CASSEGTNYGHTF. The CDR3 region has the DNA TGTGCCAGCAGTGAGGGTACTAACTATGGCCACACCTTC. The rearrangement uses TRBV2 and TRBJ1-2; unclear D gene. The germline gives CDR1 SNHLY, CDR2 FYNNEI. The CDR3 runs 13 residues.

This chain connects TRBV24-1 to TRBJ2-1; D remains unclear. The V and J ends lost 3 bases and 6 bases respectively, with 5 bases between them. The CDR3 length is 12 residues. CDR1 is KGHDR, CDR2 SFDVKD, per germline. The CDR3 loop reads CATSDLSNEQFF. The CDR3, as DNA: TGTGCCACCAGTGATCTGTCCAATGAGCAGTTCTTC.

This chain links TRBV7-9 with TRBJ2-7, with 9 bases that match TRBD1. Germline loops: CDR1 SEHNR, CDR2 FQNEAQ (reference sequence). The CDR3 covers 20 residues. The V and J ends lost 1 base and 7 bases, in that order; junction bases with no gene match: 23. CDR3 nucleotide sequence: TGTGCCAGCAGCTTAGAACCACAGGGGGCATGGAGTCTAAGTAAAAATGAGCAGTACTTC. It encodes CASSLEPQGAWSLSKNEQYF.

This chain uses TRBV20-1 with TRBJ2-3; 9 bases agree with TRBD1. Germline assignment: CDR1 DFQATT and CDR2 SNEGSKA (reference sequence). This CDR3 region has 15 residues. V lost 1 base, J lost 2 bases, and 4 bases stayed unmatched. The CDR3 region is CSARAGDRDTDTQYF. DNA for the CDR3: TGCAGTGCTAGAGCTGGGGACAGGGACACAGATACGCAGTATTTT.

This clonotype was seen more than once but under ten times. The V call is TRBV12-3 or TRBV12-4, the J call TRBJ1-2, with 7 bases lining up with TRBD1. CDR3 length: 13 residues. V trimming: 8 bases; J trimming: 8 bases; junction bases outside the gene matches: 11. The CDR3 DNA reads as TGTGCCAGCGGAATCTCAGGGGGGGAAGGCTACACCTTC. Its translation: CASGISGGEGYTF.

J is TRBJ2-3 and V is TRBV5-1; TRBD2 matches 8 bases. The CDR3 totals 14 residues. V dropped 6 bases and J dropped 1; count of bases not matched to a gene: 4. Germline V lookup: CDR1 SGHRS, CDR2 YFSETQ. The CDR3 DNA follows: TGCGCCAGCATGGCGGGACTAGGCACAGATACGCAGTATTTT. This sequence encodes CASMAGLGTDTQYF.

The rearrangement uses TRBV12-3 or TRBV12-4 and TRBJ1-1, with a weak D call TRBD1 (6 bases). This CDR3 spans 14 amino acids. Trimming removed 5 bases at V and 4 bases at J, with 14 bases between. CDR3 bases: TGTGCCAGCAGTACACCGGTGGGGGCCACTGAAGCTTTCTTT. Amino acid sequence: CASSTPVGATEAFF.

The chain employs TRBV3-1 and TRBJ2-2; D may be TRBD1 (6 bases). Trimming took off 5 bases at V and 3 bases at J, with 16 bases between the two ends. This CDR3 is 16 amino acids long. Germline V CDR1 and CDR2: LGHDT, YNNKEL (reference sequence). The CDR3 bases are TGTGCCAGCAGCACATTGTCCGGGACACACACCGGGGAGCTGTTTTTT. Translation gives CASSTLSGTHTGELFF.

V gene TRBV6-6 combines with J gene TRBJ2-1; D not resolved. The end of the DNA aligns better with TRBJ2-7, so the J call may be wrong. The CDR3 sequence is 13 residues long. Germline-derived CDR1 and CDR2 are MNHNY and SVGAGI (reference sequence). In DNA form, the CDR3 reads TGTGCCAGCAGTTTTAGGGATGTTTACGAGCAGTACTTC. Translating it yields CASSFRDVYEQYF.